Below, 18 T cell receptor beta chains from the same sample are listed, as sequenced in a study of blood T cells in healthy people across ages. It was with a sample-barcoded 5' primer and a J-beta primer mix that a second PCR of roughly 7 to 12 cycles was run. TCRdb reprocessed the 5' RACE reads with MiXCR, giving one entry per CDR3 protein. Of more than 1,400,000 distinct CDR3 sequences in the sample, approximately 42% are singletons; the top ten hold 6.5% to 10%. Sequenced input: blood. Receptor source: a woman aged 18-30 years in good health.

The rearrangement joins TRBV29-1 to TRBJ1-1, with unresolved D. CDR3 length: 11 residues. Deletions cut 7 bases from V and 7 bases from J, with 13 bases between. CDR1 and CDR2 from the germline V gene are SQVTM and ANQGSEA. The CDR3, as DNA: TGCAGCGCCGGGCCATCCTTTGAAGCTTTCTTT. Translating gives CSAGPSFEAFF.

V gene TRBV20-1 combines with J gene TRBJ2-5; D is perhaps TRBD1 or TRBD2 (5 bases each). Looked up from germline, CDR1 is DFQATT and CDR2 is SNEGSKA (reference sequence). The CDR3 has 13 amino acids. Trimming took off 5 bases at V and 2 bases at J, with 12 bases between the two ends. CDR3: CSALLGRQETQYF. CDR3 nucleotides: TGCAGTGCTCTATTGGGACGACAAGAGACCCAGTACTTC.

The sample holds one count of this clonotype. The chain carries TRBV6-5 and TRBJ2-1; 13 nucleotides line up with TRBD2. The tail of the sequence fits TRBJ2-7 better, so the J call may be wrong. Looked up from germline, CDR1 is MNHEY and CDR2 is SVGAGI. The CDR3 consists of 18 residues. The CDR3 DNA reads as TGTGCCAGCAGTTCTCGAGGACTAGCGGGAGCCTCCTACAATGAGCAGTACTTC. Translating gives CASSSRGLAGASYNEQYF.

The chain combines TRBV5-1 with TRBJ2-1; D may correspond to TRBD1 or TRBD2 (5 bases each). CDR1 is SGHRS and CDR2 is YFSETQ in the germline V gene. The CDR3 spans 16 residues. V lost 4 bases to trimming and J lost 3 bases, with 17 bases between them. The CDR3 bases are TGCGCCAGCAGCCCCAGATCCGGGACCGACTACAATGAGCAGTTCTTC. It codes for CASSPRSGTDYNEQFF.

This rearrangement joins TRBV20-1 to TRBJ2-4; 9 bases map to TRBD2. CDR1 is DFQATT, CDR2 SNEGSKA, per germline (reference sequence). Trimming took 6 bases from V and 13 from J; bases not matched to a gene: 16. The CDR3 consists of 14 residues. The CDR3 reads CSAPLAGPLREQYF. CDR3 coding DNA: TGCAGTGCGCCCCTAGCGGGACCTCTACGGGAGCAGTACTTC.

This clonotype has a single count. CDR3 DNA sequence: TGTGCCAGCAGCCGAGAAGTCGGACTAGCGGGGCCGAGCTCCTACGAGCAGTTCTTC. Translating it yields CASSREVGLAGPSSYEQFF. The rearrangement joins TRBV7-2 to TRBJ2-7, with 12 bases aligning to TRBD2. The J call may be wrong; the DNA end is better matched by TRBJ2-1. The CDR3 covers 19 residues. The germline V gene encodes CDR1 SGHTA and CDR2 FQGNSA.

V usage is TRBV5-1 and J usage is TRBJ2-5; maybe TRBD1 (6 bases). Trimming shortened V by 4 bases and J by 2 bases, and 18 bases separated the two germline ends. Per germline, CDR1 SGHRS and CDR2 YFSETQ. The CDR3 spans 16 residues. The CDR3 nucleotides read TGCGCCAGCAGCCTGCACCCCAGACAGGAGCAAGAGACCCAGTACTTC. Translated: CASSLHPRQEQETQYF.

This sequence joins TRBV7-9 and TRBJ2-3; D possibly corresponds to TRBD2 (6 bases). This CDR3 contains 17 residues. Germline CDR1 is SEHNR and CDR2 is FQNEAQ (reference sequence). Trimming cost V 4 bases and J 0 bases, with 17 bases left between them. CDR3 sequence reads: CASSSDAGSKSTDTQYF. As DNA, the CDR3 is TGTGCCAGCAGCTCCGACGCCGGGAGCAAGAGCACAGATACGCAGTATTTT.

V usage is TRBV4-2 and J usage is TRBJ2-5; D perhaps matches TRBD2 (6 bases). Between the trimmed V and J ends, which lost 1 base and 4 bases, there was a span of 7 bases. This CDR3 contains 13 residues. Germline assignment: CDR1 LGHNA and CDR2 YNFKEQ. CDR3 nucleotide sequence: TGTGCCAGCAGCCAAGGGGAGGTAGAGACCCAGTACTTC. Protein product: CASSQGEVETQYF.

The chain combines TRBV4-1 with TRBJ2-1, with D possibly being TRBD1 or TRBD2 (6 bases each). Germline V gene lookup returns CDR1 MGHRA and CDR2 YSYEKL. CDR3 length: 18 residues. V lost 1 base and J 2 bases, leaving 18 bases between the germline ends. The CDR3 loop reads CASSQVEGRGKAYNEQFF. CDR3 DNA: TGCGCCAGCAGCCAAGTGGAGGGCAGGGGCAAAGCCTACAATGAGCAGTTCTTC.

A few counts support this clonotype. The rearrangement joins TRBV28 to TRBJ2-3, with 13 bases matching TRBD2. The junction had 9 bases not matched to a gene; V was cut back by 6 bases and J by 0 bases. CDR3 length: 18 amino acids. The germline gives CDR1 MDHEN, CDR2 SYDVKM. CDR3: CASSHRTSGGVSTDTQYF. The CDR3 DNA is TGTGCCAGCAGCCACAGGACTAGCGGGGGTGTCAGCACAGATACGCAGTATTTT.

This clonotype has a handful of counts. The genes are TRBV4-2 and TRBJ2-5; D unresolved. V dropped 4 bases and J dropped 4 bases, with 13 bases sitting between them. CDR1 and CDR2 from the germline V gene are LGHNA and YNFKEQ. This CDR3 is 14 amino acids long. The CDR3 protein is CASSLTGERETQYF. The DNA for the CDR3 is TGTGCCAGCAGCCTAACCGGAGAGAGAGAGACCCAGTACTTC.

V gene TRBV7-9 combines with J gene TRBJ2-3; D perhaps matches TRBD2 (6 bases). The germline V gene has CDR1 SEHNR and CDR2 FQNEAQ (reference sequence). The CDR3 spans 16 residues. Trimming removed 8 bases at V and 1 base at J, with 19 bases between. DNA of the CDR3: TGTGCCAGCCGCCCTCCTAGTTCGGGGGGCACAGATACGCAGTATTTT. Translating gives CASRPPSSGGTDTQYF.

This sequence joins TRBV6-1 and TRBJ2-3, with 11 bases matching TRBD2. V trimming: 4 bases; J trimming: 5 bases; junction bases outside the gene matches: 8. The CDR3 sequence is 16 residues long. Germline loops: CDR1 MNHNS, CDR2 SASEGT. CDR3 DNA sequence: TGTGCCAGCAGTGTAATAGCGGGGGGGTCATTAGATACGCAGTATTTT. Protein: CASSVIAGGSLDTQYF.

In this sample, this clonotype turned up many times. CDR3 DNA sequence: TGCAGTGCTCCGCCGAGATTAGCGCTAACCACAGATACGCAGTATTTT. Encoded protein: CSAPPRLALTTDTQYF. The rearrangement joins TRBV20-1 to TRBJ2-3; D perhaps matches TRBD2 (5 bases). This CDR3 is 16 amino acids long. Germline loops: CDR1 DFQATT, CDR2 SNEGSKA (reference sequence). V was clipped by 5 bases and J by 2 bases, with 20 bases between them.

This CDR3 is CASSYSLTGNTEAFF. The DNA for the CDR3 is TGTGCCAGCAGTTACTCTTTGACAGGGAACACTGAAGCTTTCTTT. The V and J genes are TRBV6-5 and TRBJ1-1, with a possible D match to TRBD1 (6 bases). Trimming pared 0 bases from V and 1 base from J, leaving 9 bases between. CDR3 length equals 15 residues. CDR1 MNHEY and CDR2 SVGAGI come from the germline V gene.

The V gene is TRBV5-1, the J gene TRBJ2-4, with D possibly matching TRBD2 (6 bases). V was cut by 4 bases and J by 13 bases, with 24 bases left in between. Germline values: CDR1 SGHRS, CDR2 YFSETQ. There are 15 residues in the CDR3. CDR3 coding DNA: TGCGCCAGCAGCGGACTGGACTTCACCTCGGGGGAGCAGTACTTC. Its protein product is CASSGLDFTSGEQYF.

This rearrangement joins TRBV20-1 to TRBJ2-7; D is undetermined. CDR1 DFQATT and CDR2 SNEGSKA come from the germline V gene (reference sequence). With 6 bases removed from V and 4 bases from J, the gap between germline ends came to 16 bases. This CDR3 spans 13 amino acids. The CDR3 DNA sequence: TGCAGTGCCGAACGCCTCTCCGCATACGAGCAGTACTTC. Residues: CSAERLSAYEQYF.